This TCR beta chain was identified in a study of blood T cell repertoires in COVID-19. Study-wide context: The analysed material was cDNA or gDNA that came from T cells, B-cell-depleted T cells, or PBMCs.

Only in-frame clones appear in the TCRdb table, and some are missing; sequencing was by immunoSEQ multiplex PCR. This sample has more than 65,000 clones, with 80% to 90% found just once. The CDR3 is made up of 17 amino acids. Trimming stripped 0 bases from V and 3 bases from J, with 14 bases between. Germline CDR1 is MNHEY and CDR2 is SVGEGT. Sequencing was done on a sample of peripheral blood. The gene calls are TRBV6-2 or TRBV6-3 and TRBJ2-2, with a weak D call TRBD1 (6 bases). The sequence came from a man between 45 and 60 years old with active COVID-19. The CDR3 spells CASSYSMDSSYTGELFF. In DNA form, the CDR3 reads TGTGCCAGCAGTTACTCGATGGACAGTTCATACACCGGGGAGCTGTTTTTT.